These T cell receptor beta chains were read from a single sample in a study of metastatic and nonmetastatic thyroid tumors. TCRdb reanalyzed the PCR reads with MiXCR. The data contain about 33,000 clones, about a sixth of them singletons. The source material was blood. These receptors all stem from a male donor with papillary thyroid cancer or a benign thyroid nodule (not recorded which). Some clones in this sample may be carry-over from other donors' samples. Each CDR3 is given with its conserved first and last residue. A D gene is named only where the DNA matches it firmly. Clone size appears in some rows only: once, few, many, or a class for an expanded clone.

D: TRBD2; V: TRBV6-4; J: TRBJ2-2; size: many; CDR3: CASSALAGDTGELFF; DNA: TGTGCCAGCAGTGCCCTAGCGGGGGACACCGGGGAGCTGTTTTTT
D: NA; V: TRBV28; J: TRBJ2-7; size: few; CDR3: CASEGGSIYEQYF; DNA: TGTGCCAGCGAGGGGGGGAGCATATACGAGCAGTACTTC
D: NA; V: TRBV6-2/TRBV6-3; J: TRBJ1-1; size: many; CDR3: CASSPTGNTEAFF; DNA: TGTGCCAGCAGTCCTACAGGGAACACTGAAGCTTTCTTT
D: NA; V: TRBV20-1; J: TRBJ1-5; size: many; CDR3: CSARGGGSNQPQHF; DNA: TGCAGTGCTAGAGGGGGGGGTAGCAATCAGCCCCAGCATTTT
D: TRBD1; V: TRBV27; J: TRBJ1-4; size: many; CDR3: CASSRTGGLREKLFF; DNA: TGTGCCAGCAGTCGAACAGGGGGTCTTCGGGAAAAACTGTTTTTT
D: TRBD1; V: TRBV24-1; J: TRBJ2-3; size: NA; CDR3: CATSDQQGIGEYF; DNA: TGTGCCACCAGTGACCAACAGGGGATCGGAGAGTATTTT
D: TRBD1; V: TRBV2; J: TRBJ2-5; size: many; CDR3: CASQQGWGETQYF; DNA: TGTGCCAGCCAACAGGGGTGGGGAGAGACCCAGTACTTC
D: NA; V: TRBV2; J: TRBJ1-5; size: NA; CDR3: CASSESQSVQPQHF; DNA: TGTGCCAGCAGTGAATCACAGTCAGTTCAGCCCCAGCATTTT
D: TRBD1; V: TRBV28; J: TRBJ2-1; size: many; CDR3: CASRNRDRGFNEQFF; DNA: TGTGCCAGCAGGAACCGGGACAGGGGGTTCAATGAGCAGTTCTTC
D: NA; V: TRBV19; J: TRBJ1-5; size: NA; CDR3: CASSTTGKEPQHF; DNA: TGTGCCAGTAGTACGACAGGCAAGGAGCCCCAGCATTTT
D: NA; V: TRBV12-3/TRBV12-4; J: TRBJ2-5; size: many; CDR3: CASSLVQGGGETQYF; DNA: TGTGCCAGCAGTTTAGTCCAGGGGGGAGGGGAGACCCAGTACTTC
D: TRBD2; V: TRBV2; J: TRBJ2-1; size: few; CDR3: CASSSTSGSPYNEQFF; DNA: TGTGCCAGCAGTTCGACTAGCGGGTCCCCCTACAATGAGCAGTTCTTC
D: TRBD1; V: TRBV24-1; J: TRBJ2-5; size: NA; CDR3: CATSDSTGGHETQYF; DNA: TGTGCCACCAGTGACAGCACAGGGGGCCACGAGACCCAGTACTTC
D: TRBD1; V: TRBV11-2; J: TRBJ2-1; size: many; CDR3: CASSLPTGGILNEQFF; DNA: TGTGCCAGCAGCCTACCCACAGGGGGCATTTTAAATGAGCAGTTCTTC
D: TRBD2; V: TRBV6-1; J: TRBJ2-3; size: medium-sized; CDR3: CASRPAGRASTDTQYF; DNA: TGTGCCAGCAGACCAGCGGGACGAGCATCCACAGATACGCAGTATTTT
D: NA; V: TRBV5-4; J: TRBJ2-5; size: NA; CDR3: CASSFQGSQETQYF; DNA: TGTGCCAGCAGCTTCCAGGGGAGCCAAGAGACCCAGTACTTC
D: TRBD1; V: TRBV5-4; J: TRBJ2-1; size: NA; CDR3: CASSLAKISGQGTNEQFF; DNA: TGTGCCAGTAGCTTGGCTAAGATATCGGGACAGGGTACAAATGAGCAGTTCTTC
D: TRBD2; V: TRBV6-4; J: TRBJ2-2; size: few; CDR3: CASIDVGLGAGTGELFF; DNA: TGTGCCAGCATTGACGTGGGACTAGGGGCGGGCACCGGGGAGCTGTTTTTT
D: NA; V: TRBV28; J: TRBJ1-3; size: NA; CDR3: CASSLPGNTIYF; DNA: TGTGCCAGCAGTCTACCTGGAAACACCATATATTTT
D: NA; V: TRBV6-1; J: TRBJ2-1; size: NA; CDR3: CASSPTTLKGYNEQFF; DNA: TGTGCCAGCAGCCCTACGACCCTAAAGGGCTACAATGAGCAGTTCTTC
D: NA; V: TRBV7-2; J: TRBJ2-3; size: many; CDR3: CASSPQPTSTDTQYF; DNA: TGTGCCAGCAGCCCACAACCTACTAGTACAGATACGCAGTATTTT
D: NA; V: TRBV6-1; J: TRBJ2-2; size: many; CDR3: CASVKGGGELFF; DNA: TGTGCCAGCGTCAAAGGGGGCGGGGAGCTGTTTTTT
D: TRBD2; V: TRBV6-5; J: TRBJ2-3; size: many; CDR3: CASSYGGGATDTQYF; DNA: TGTGCCAGCAGTTACGGCGGGGGGGCCACAGATACGCAGTATTTT
D: NA; V: TRBV6-4; J: TRBJ2-3; size: many; CDR3: CASSDSVRGGDTQYF; DNA: TGTGCCAGCAGTGACTCGGTCAGGGGGGGAGATACGCAGTATTTT
D: TRBD1; V: TRBV12-3/TRBV12-4; J: TRBJ1-2; size: few; CDR3: CVSSRDRSGYGYTF; DNA: TGTGTCAGCAGCCGGGACAGATCTGGCTATGGCTACACCTTC
D: TRBD1; V: TRBV19; J: TRBJ2-4; size: many; CDR3: CASSARQGDIQYF; DNA: TGTGCCAGTAGTGCCCGACAGGGGGACATTCAGTACTTC
D: NA; V: TRBV6-1; J: TRBJ1-1; size: many; CDR3: CASSIGGANTEAFF; DNA: TGTGCCAGCAGTATAGGGGGAGCGAACACTGAAGCTTTCTTT
D: NA; V: TRBV9; J: TRBJ2-7; size: many; CDR3: CASSVGTSLGLQGYEQYF; DNA: TGTGCCAGCAGCGTAGGGACCTCCTTAGGCCTCCAGGGGTACGAGCAGTACTTC
D: NA; V: TRBV9; J: TRBJ1-4; size: many; CDR3: CASSLVGVGSEKLFF; DNA: TGTGCCAGCAGCCTGGTGGGGGTCGGGAGTGAAAAACTGTTTTTT